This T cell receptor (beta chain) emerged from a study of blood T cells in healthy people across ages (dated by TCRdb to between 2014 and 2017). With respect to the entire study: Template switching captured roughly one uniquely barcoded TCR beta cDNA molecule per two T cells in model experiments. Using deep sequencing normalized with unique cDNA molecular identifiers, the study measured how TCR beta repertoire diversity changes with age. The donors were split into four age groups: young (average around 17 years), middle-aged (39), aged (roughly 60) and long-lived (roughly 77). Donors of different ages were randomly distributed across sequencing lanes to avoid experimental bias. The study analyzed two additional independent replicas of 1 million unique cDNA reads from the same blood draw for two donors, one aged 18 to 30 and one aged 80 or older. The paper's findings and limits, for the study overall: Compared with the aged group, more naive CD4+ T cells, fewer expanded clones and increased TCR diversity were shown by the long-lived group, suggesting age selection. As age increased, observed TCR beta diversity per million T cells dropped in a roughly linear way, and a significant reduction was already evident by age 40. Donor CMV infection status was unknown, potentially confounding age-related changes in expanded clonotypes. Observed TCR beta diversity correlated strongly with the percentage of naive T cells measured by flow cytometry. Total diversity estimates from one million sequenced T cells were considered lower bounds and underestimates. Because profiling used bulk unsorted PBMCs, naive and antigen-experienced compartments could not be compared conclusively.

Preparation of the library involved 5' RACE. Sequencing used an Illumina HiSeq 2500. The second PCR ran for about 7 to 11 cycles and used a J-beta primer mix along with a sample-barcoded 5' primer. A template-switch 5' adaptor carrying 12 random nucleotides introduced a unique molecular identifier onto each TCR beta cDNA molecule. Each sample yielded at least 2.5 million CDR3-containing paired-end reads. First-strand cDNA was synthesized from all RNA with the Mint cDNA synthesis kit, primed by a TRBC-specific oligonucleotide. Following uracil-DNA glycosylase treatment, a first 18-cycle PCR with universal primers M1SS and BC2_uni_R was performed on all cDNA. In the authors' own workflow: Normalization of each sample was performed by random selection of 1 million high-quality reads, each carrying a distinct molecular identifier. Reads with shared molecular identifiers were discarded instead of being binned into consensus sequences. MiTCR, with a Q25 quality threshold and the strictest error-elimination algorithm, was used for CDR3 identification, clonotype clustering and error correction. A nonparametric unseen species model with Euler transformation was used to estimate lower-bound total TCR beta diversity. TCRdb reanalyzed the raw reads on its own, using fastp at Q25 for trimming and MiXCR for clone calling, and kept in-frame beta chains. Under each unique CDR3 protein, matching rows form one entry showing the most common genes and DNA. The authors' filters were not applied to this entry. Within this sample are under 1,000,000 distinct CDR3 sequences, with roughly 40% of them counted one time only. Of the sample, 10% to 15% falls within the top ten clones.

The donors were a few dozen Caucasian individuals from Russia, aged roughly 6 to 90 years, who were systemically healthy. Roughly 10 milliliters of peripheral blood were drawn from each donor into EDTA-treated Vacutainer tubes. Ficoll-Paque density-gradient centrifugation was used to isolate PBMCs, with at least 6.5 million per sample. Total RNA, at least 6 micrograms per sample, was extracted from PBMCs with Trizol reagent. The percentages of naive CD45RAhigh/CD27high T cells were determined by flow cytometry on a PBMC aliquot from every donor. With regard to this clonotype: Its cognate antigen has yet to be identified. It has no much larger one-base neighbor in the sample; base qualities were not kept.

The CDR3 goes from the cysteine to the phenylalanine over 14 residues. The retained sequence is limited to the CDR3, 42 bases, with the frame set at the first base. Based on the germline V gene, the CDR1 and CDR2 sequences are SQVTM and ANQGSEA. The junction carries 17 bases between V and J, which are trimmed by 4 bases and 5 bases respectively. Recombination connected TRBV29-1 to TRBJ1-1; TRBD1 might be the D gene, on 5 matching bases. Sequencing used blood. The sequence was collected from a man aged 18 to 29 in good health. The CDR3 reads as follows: CSVVYGGVRTEAFF. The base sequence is TGCAGCGTTGTCTACGGGGGTGTGAGAACTGAAGCTTTCTTT.